What follows are 29 T cell receptor beta chains derived from one specimen sequenced in a study of circulating CD8 cells and anti-PD-1 response in melanoma. TCR libraries were prepared from around 14 ng of total RNA with the QIAseq Immune Repertoire TCR panel. One entry per CDR3 protein, called by TCRdb with MiXCR from the reads. The sample holds hundreds of distinct CDR3 sequences, 7% to 10% seen once. Sorting of live CD3+CD8+TCRalphabeta+ cells by PD-1 and/or TIGIT gave four subsets. This sample comprised CD8+ T cells from PBMCs, obtained at baseline or after one month of anti-PD-1 therapy (not recorded which). The origin of the receptors is a human donor with melanoma.

By share of the sample, this clonotype is medium-sized. The V gene is TRBV20-1, the J gene TRBJ1-6; D gene uncertain. V lost 0 bases and J 9 bases, leaving 18 bases between the germline ends. CDR1 and CDR2 (germline): DFQATT, SNEGSKA (reference sequence). The CDR3 is made up of 16 amino acids. CDR3: CSARDLTRSDSSPLHF. The CDR3, as DNA: TGCAGTGCTAGAGATCTCACTAGGTCGGATAGTTCACCCCTCCACTTT.

This clonotype is classed as large (0.1 to 1%). This chain connects TRBV28 to TRBJ1-1, with 10 bases matching TRBD1. Germline V lookup: CDR1 MDHEN, CDR2 SYDVKM. The junction had 7 bases not matched to a gene; V was cut back by 6 bases and J by 3 bases. CDR3 length: 15 amino acids. The CDR3 loop reads CASRWTGTGDTEAFF. CDR3 nucleotide sequence: TGTGCCAGCAGGTGGACCGGGACAGGGGACACTGAAGCTTTCTTT.

This clonotype rates as medium-sized (0.01 to 0.1%). The CDR3 region is CSAREKTGAQPQHF. CDR3 in DNA: TGCAGTGCTAGAGAGAAGACAGGGGCTCAGCCCCAGCATTTT. The J gene is TRBJ1-5, the V gene TRBV20-1, with TRBD1 matching over 8 bases. The germline V gene encodes CDR1 DFQATT and CDR2 SNEGSKA (reference sequence). The ends lost 0 bases at V and 6 bases at J; junction bases unmatched: 4. CDR3 length: 14 amino acids.

This clonotype is medium-sized (0.01 to 0.1%). The chain is built from TRBV19 and TRBJ2-7; D remains unclear. CDR3 length: 15 amino acids. Germline assignment: CDR1 LNHDA and CDR2 SQIVND (reference sequence). V was cut by 4 bases and J by 3 bases, with 16 bases left in between. The CDR3 nucleotides are TGTGCCAGTAGTAATGAAGCGCGGCCTTACTACGAGCAGTACTTC. This encodes CASSNEARPYYEQYF.

This clonotype is deemed medium-sized. This chain connects TRBV12-3 or TRBV12-4 to TRBJ2-5; 7 bases align to TRBD2. With 5 bases clipped from V and 5 bases from J, the junction kept 5 bases outside the gene matches. The CDR3 length is 13 residues. The CDR3 bases are TGTGCCAGCAGTAGGACTAGGTGGGAGACCCAGTACTTC. It specifies CASSRTRWETQYF.

This clonotype ranks as large. The CDR3 sequence is CSVEMEDKDSGANVLTF. The CDR3, as DNA: TGCAGCGTTGAAATGGAGGATAAAGATTCTGGGGCCAACGTCCTGACTTTC. The V gene is TRBV29-1, the J gene TRBJ2-6; maybe TRBD2 (5 bases). The CDR3 is made up of 17 amino acids. Trimming took 2 bases from V and 1 from J, leaving 15 bases between them. Germline CDR1 is SQVTM and CDR2 is ANQGSEA.

This clonotype rates as large. The J gene is TRBJ2-7, the V gene TRBV28, with TRBD1 matching 8 bases. CDR1 is MDHEN, CDR2 SYDVKM, per germline. The V and J ends lost 3 bases and 2 bases, in that order; junction bases with no gene match: 3. The length of the CDR3 is 14 residues. The CDR3 nucleotides read TGTGCCAGCAGTTTCACAGGGGGAGCCTACGAGCAGTACTTC. Translating it yields CASSFTGGAYEQYF.

This clonotype rates as large. The chain combines TRBV28 with TRBJ1-5, with D unclear. Germline V CDR1 and CDR2: MDHEN, SYDVKM. The CDR3 runs to 14 residues. The germline V and J ends were trimmed by 4 bases and 9 bases, with 16 bases remaining between them. CDR3 nucleotide sequence: TGTGCCAGCAGTTCTACCATAGGTCAGTGGCCCCAGCATTTT. It translates to CASSSTIGQWPQHF.

By proportion, this clonotype is large. The chain uses TRBV5-5 and TRBJ2-7; D unclear. V was trimmed by 4 bases and J by 3 bases, leaving 11 bases between them. The CDR3 contains 13 residues. The germline gives CDR1 SGHKS, CDR2 YYEKEE (reference sequence). CDR3 nucleotide sequence: TGTGCCAGCAGCATGGACGTAGACTACGAGCAGTACTTC. Its protein is CASSMDVDYEQYF.

By sample fraction, this clonotype is medium-sized. V gene TRBV29-1 combines with J gene TRBJ2-5; TRBD1 aligns across 7 bases. The V and J ends lost 6 bases and 5 bases, in that order; junction bases with no gene match: 9. From germline, CDR1 is SQVTM and CDR2 ANQGSEA. CDR3 length: 13 residues. This CDR3 reads CSVLDRDDETQYF. DNA for the CDR3: TGCAGCGTCCTCGACAGGGATGACGAGACCCAGTACTTC.

This clonotype is judged large. The chain combines TRBV6-2 or TRBV6-3 with TRBJ2-5; D might be TRBD1 (5 bases). The CDR3 loop spans 17 amino acids. CDR1 MNHEY and CDR2 SVGEGT come from the germline V gene. The V gene lost 0 bases and the J gene lost 5 bases, with 19 bases spanning the gap. The CDR3 coding sequence is TGTGCCAGCAGTTACTCGACCGGGTCCCCGAAGGGGGAGACCCAGTACTTC. It yields the protein CASSYSTGSPKGETQYF.

This clonotype qualifies as medium-sized. The V call is TRBV5-1, the J call TRBJ2-3; the D gene could be TRBD1 or TRBD2 (5 bases each). The V and J ends lost 4 bases and 5 bases respectively, with 17 bases between them. There are 15 residues in the CDR3. Germline V gene data show CDR1 as SGHRS and CDR2 as YFSETQ. CDR3 loop: CASSTGTPGGDTQYF. DNA for the CDR3: TGCGCCAGCAGCACCGGGACGCCCGGTGGAGATACGCAGTATTTT.

By share of the sample, this clonotype is medium-sized (0.01 to 0.1%). The gene calls are TRBV12-3 or TRBV12-4 and TRBJ2-2; no clear D. The CDR3 sequence is 14 residues long. The V end was cut by 6 bases, the J end by 6 bases, with 14 bases between. Here the CDR3 reads CASRGLVYAGELFF. The DNA of the CDR3 is TGTGCCAGCAGGGGCCTAGTTTATGCCGGGGAGCTGTTTTTT.

Worth noting for this clonotype: A much more abundant neighbour one base away suggests this may be a read error. The genes are TRBV7-9 and TRBJ2-3; no definite D call. The germline CDR1 and CDR2 sequences are SEHNR and FQNEAQ (reference sequence). V was clipped by 2 bases and J by 0 bases, with 3 bases between them. This CDR3 is 13 amino acids long. For the CDR3, the DNA is TGTGCCAGCAGCTTACAGAGCACAGATACGCAGTATTTT. This codes for CASSLQSTDTQYF.

By sample share, this clonotype is medium-sized. The chain links TRBV10-3 to TRBJ1-2; 10 bases are shared with TRBD1. Trimming at V came to 7 bases and at J to 2 bases, leaving 10 bases not matched to a gene. From germline, CDR1 is ENHRY and CDR2 SYGVKD. The length of the CDR3 is 16 residues. The CDR3, as DNA: TGTGCCATCAACGGCCGGGACAGGGGATTAAACTATGGCTACACCTTC. It yields the protein CAINGRDRGLNYGYTF.

This clonotype is termed medium-sized. One end of the junction varies from germline; a read error may be responsible. This rearrangement joins TRBV20-1 to TRBJ1-1; no clear D gene. CDR1 and CDR2 (germline): DFQATT, SNEGSKA (reference sequence). This CDR3 has 14 amino acids. This CDR3 is CSARVYSPNPEAFF. The CDR3 DNA reads as TGCAGTGCTAGAGTCTACAGCCCGAACCCTGAAGCTTTCTTT.

This clonotype rates as medium-sized. The gene calls are TRBV20-1 and TRBJ2-1; TRBD2 agrees at 7 bases. There are 14 residues in the CDR3. V lost 0 bases, J lost 8 bases, and 7 bases stayed unmatched. The germline CDR1 and CDR2 sequences are DFQATT and SNEGSKA (reference sequence). Here the CDR3 DNA reads TGCAGTGCTAGAGATCTGACTAGCTGGCATGAGCAGTTCTTC. The encoded protein is CSARDLTSWHEQFF.

This clonotype is labeled large. J is TRBJ1-1 and V is TRBV25-1; maybe TRBD1 (6 bases). CDR1 and CDR2 (germline): MGHDK, SYGVNS. The V and J ends lost 7 bases and 5 bases respectively, with 8 bases between them. The length of the CDR3 is 11 residues. In DNA form, the CDR3 reads TGTGCCAGCATCAGGGGTACTGAAGCTTTCTTT. The encoded protein is CASIRGTEAFF.

In its sample, this clonotype ranks as medium-sized. V is TRBV19 and J is TRBJ2-7, with TRBD1 matching 11 bases. V lost 5 bases to trimming and J lost 3 bases; unmatched junction nucleotides: 3. The germline CDR1 and CDR2 sequences are LNHDA and SQIVND (reference sequence). The CDR3 contains 14 residues. CDR3 bases: TGTGCCAGTAGTCACGGGACAGGGGGCTACGAGCAGTACTTC. Protein sequence: CASSHGTGGYEQYF.

By proportion, this clonotype is medium-sized (0.01 to 0.1%). The V call is TRBV5-4, the J call TRBJ2-3; tentatively, D is TRBD2 (6 bases). The CDR3 covers 17 residues. Trimming removed 4 bases at V and 2 bases at J, with 20 bases between. Germline CDR1 is SGHNT and CDR2 is YYREEE (reference sequence). The CDR3 is CASSGIGRDSPTDTQYF. CDR3 nucleotide sequence: TGTGCCAGCAGCGGAATCGGAAGGGACTCTCCCACAGATACGCAGTATTTT.

Only a few counts were recorded for this clonotype. This may stem from a read error, because a much larger clone lies one nucleotide away. This is likely a read error, given that the CDR3 carries no conserved phenylalanine or tryptophan at its end. This chain uses TRBV5-1 with TRBJ2-3; D is possibly TRBD1 or TRBD2 (5 bases each). The germline V and J ends were trimmed by 4 bases and 5 bases, with 17 bases remaining between them. This CDR3 spans 15 amino acids. Per the germline V gene, CDR1 is SGHRS and CDR2 is YFSETQ. In nucleotides, the CDR3 is TGCGCCAGCAGCACCGGGACGCCCGGTGGAGATACGCAGTATCTT. It codes for CASSTGTPGGDTQYL.

This clonotype is medium-sized (0.01 to 0.1%). V is TRBV5-1 and J is TRBJ2-7; possible D gene TRBD1, 5 bases. The germline V gene encodes CDR1 SGHRS and CDR2 YFSETQ. The CDR3 has 14 amino acids. Trimming removed 0 bases at V and 2 bases at J, with 9 bases between. In DNA, the CDR3 is TGCGCCAGCAGCTTGGAGCAGGGCACCTACGAGCAGTACTTC. Its protein is CASSLEQGTYEQYF.

By sample fraction, this clonotype is large. The V and J genes are TRBV2 and TRBJ2-1, with D perhaps assigned TRBD1 or TRBD2 (5 bases each). The V gene's germline CDR1 is SNHLY and CDR2 FYNNEI. The CDR3 spans 12 residues. V gave up 3 bases and J gave up 11 bases, with 11 bases separating them. This CDR3 reads CASSEGVQQQFF. CDR3 bases: TGTGCCAGCAGTGAGGGGGTCCAACAGCAGTTCTTC.

This clonotype is termed large. This rearrangement joins TRBV20-1 to TRBJ2-7; 8 bases fit TRBD1. The CDR3 runs 12 residues. J gave up 3 bases and V 5 bases, and 3 bases lay outside the gene matches. Germline assignment: CDR1 DFQATT and CDR2 SNEGSKA (reference sequence). CDR3 nucleotides: TGCAGTGCTGGGGACAGGAGCTACGAGCAGTACTTC. Its translation is CSAGDRSYEQYF.

This clonotype is medium-sized in the sample. This rearrangement joins TRBV20-1 to TRBJ2-1, with TRBD2 matching over 9 bases. CDR1 and CDR2 (germline): DFQATT, SNEGSKA (reference sequence). The CDR3 is 13 amino acids. V lost 3 bases and J lost 9; bases outside the gene matches: 6. The CDR3 reads CSASRGGALEQFF. The CDR3 DNA reads as TGCAGTGCTAGTCGCGGGGGGGCCCTTGAGCAGTTCTTC.

By sample share, this clonotype is large. CDR3 sequence (DNA): TGTGCCAGCAGTGACGCCCCCGACCATGATACGCAGTATTTT. Amino acids: CASSDAPDHDTQYF. The chain joins TRBV6-4 to TRBJ2-3; D remains ambiguous. The CDR3 is made up of 14 amino acids. Deletions cut 2 bases from V and 6 bases from J, with 12 bases between. Germline V gene data show CDR1 as MRHNA and CDR2 as SNTAGT.

By share, this clonotype counts as large. The rearrangement uses TRBV28 and TRBJ2-7; 8 positions agree with TRBD2. Trimming took 6 bases from V and 5 from J; bases not matched to a gene: 12. There are 15 residues in the CDR3. CDR1 and CDR2 from the germline V gene are MDHEN and SYDVKM. CDR3 nucleotide sequence: TGTGCCAGCAGGCGTACGAGCGGGAGAAACGACGAGCAGTACTTC. It yields the protein CASRRTSGRNDEQYF.

This clonotype is medium-sized (0.01 to 0.1%). The V and J genes are TRBV12-3 or TRBV12-4 and TRBJ2-7; D ambiguous. The V end was cut by 3 bases, the J end by 3 bases, with 12 bases between. The CDR3 is 14 amino acids. DNA for the CDR3: TGTGCCAGCAGTTTTGTGGGCACCGACTACGAGCAGTACTTC. It specifies CASSFVGTDYEQYF.

This clonotype is medium-sized. This chain connects TRBV20-1 to TRBJ2-7, with 8 nucleotides matching TRBD2. CDR3 length: 14 residues. The V segment lost 4 bases and the J segment 7 bases; nucleotides outside the gene matches: 12. CDR1 and CDR2 (germline): DFQATT, SNEGSKA (reference sequence). CDR3 sequence reads: CSAKTPRGRFEQYF. CDR3 coding DNA: TGCAGTGCTAAGACCCCCCGCGGGAGGTTTGAGCAGTACTTC.